The rows below give T cell receptor beta chains drawn from one sample of a study of cytomegalovirus exposure and HLA in healthy donors. The repertoire was sequenced with immunoSEQ multiplex PCR; TCRdb's copy has only in-frame clones and lacks some. The sample lists some 140,000 clones, 65% to 80% seen once, with 8.8% in the top ten. The sample taken for sequencing was PBMCs. These receptors were taken from a woman in her forties or fifties in good health and CMV-seropositive. CDR3s include the opening cysteine and the closing phenylalanine or tryptophan.

v_call,cdr3_aa
TRBV19,CASRRDPGGNQPQHF
TRBV7-2,CASSETGRDGYTF
TRBV4-1,CASSQVSVDRGTNEKLFF
TRBV7-2,CASSRSSGGTYEQYF
TRBV28,CASSLARVYEQYF
TRBV6-5,CASTGAGTDIAEAFF
TRBV2,CASSERGGAYEQYF
TRBV4-3,CASSQEGWGGTTTQYF
TRBV15,CATSRDPKETQYF
TRBV6-1,CASSATREAGELFF
TRBV5-3,CARSLEAEGGTGPRTGNQPQHF
TRBV9,CASSNRGNGNTIYF
TRBV6-4,CASSDRGGEADTQYF
TRBV9,CASSGPPAGGAYEQYF
TRBV5-4,CASSSLSQGGETQYF
TRBV4-3,CASSQGRQGEVEQYF
TRBV7-3,CASSFRGGQETQYF
TRBV7-2,CASSQMPSSNPNYGYTF
TRBV14,CASSQMTPTNEKLFF
TRBV10-3,CAIRPGTGGSHNEQFF
TRBV5-6,CASSLYQGSGELFF
TRBV30,CAWSSDRYNEQFF
TRBV5-1,CASSEGRLGQSLSGANVLTF
TRBV19,CASSNGPRSAGAIIWGQPQHF
TRBV27,CASTVGLAGDNTQYF
TRBV28,CASLKDRGGGQPQHF
TRBV2,CASSRDQPQHF
TRBV2,CASSGQGVDEQYF
TRBV30,CAWSTGYGYTF
TRBV7-9,CASSLSREAVGQYF
TRBV6-6,CASSLDRFYGYTF
TRBV28,CASSSTFRGTNEKLFF
TRBV4-1,CASSPVPGGADTEAFF
TRBV27,CASSAQGSYEQYF
TRBV7-6,CASSGGAGYTF
TRBV19,CASSPGQGSHSPLHF
TRBV10-3,CASSGTAMNTEAFF
TRBV29-1,CSVDFGTGPETQYF
TRBV5-1,CASSLTSGETDTQYF
TRBV30,CAWRTTGSYEQYF
TRBV14,CASRLNTGELFF
TRBV5-1,CASSSELSYNSPLHF
TRBV27,CASSLRSSRDRFYYEQYF
TRBV18,CASSPGLQAYEQYF
TRBV29-1,CSVSDYSYEQYF
TRBV7-2,CASSLGDTINYGYTF
TRBV4-3,CASSQDLFSGEGYTF
TRBV28,CASSSPVGPYEQYF
TRBV4-3,CASSQGDTGGNSPLHF
TRBV12-5,CASGPGPQEGRDEQFF
TRBV5-6,CASSGGPGSAYEQYF
TRBV5-1,CASSRDRITEAFF
TRBV7-2,CASSLALAALSSYEQYF
TRBV6-1,CASSPRDFSRAEQYF
TRBV9,CASSVNDMPLHF